One T cell receptor (beta chain) is described in this entry. The data derive from a study of sequential checkpoint blockade in melanoma. Germline V gene lookup returns CDR1 MNHEY and CDR2 SVGAGI. Trimming stripped 4 bases from V and 13 bases from J, with 11 bases between. This CDR3 has 11 amino acids. Treatment in this sample: randomized to nivolumab then ipilimumab (arm A) or the reverse (arm B). Patients had received no earlier DNA-damaging chemotherapy. The data were produced by immunoSEQ multiplex PCR, yet TCRdb's version contains in-frame clones alone and is incomplete. The sample shows approximately 3,300 clones, roughly 50% of them seen only once.

V is TRBV6-5 and J is TRBJ2-1; a possible D gene is TRBD2 (6 bases). This material consisted of CD8+ T cells sorted from blood (inferred from file names), taken from a patient given nivolumab and ipilimumab in sequence. The TCR sequence derives from a human donor with melanoma. CDR3 sequence (DNA): TGTGCCAGCAGTTTTCGGGGGATACAGTTCTTC. The encoded protein is CASSFRGIQFF.